The 23 T cell receptor beta chains presented below share a single source sample, sequenced in a study of T cells in Graves' hyperthyroidism and ophthalmopathy. RNA transcripts gave rise to amplified TCR beta CDR3 regions. First-round RT-PCR with HTBI primers amplified the TCR CDR3 region. TCRdb called the multiplex PCR reads again in MiXCR, with one record for every CDR3 protein. The sample includes 250,000 or so distinct CDR3 sequences, roughly 15% seen only once; the top ten take around 30%. The sample was blood. Receptor source: a woman between 18 and 30 years old with Graves' ophthalmopathy.

This clonotype was observed many times. V gene TRBV28 combines with J gene TRBJ2-7, with TRBD1 matching 9 bases. Per germline, CDR1 MDHEN and CDR2 SYDVKM. The CDR3 loop spans 16 amino acids. V dropped 5 bases and J dropped 3; count of bases not matched to a gene: 11. This CDR3 reads CASSAQAGTGNYEQYF. As DNA, the CDR3 is TGTGCCAGCAGTGCCCAGGCCGGGACAGGGAACTACGAGCAGTACTTC.

This clonotype has more than one count but fewer than ten. A much larger clone lies a single base off, so this may be a read error. DNA of the CDR3: TGTGCCAGCAGCCAAGGGACATCGGGATGGTTACCCCTCCACTTT. Translation gives CASSQGTSGWLPLHF. The chain employs TRBV4-2 and TRBJ1-6; D may be TRBD1 (5 bases). V lost 1 base to trimming and J lost 12 bases, with 16 bases between them. Germline V gene lookup returns CDR1 LGHNA and CDR2 YNFKEQ. There are 15 residues in the CDR3.

In its sample, this clonotype was seen many times. The chain combines TRBV20-1 with TRBJ1-5; D is perhaps TRBD1 (6 bases). CDR3 length equals 14 residues. The ends were cut back, 5 bases at V and 0 bases at J, with 11 bases in the middle. Germline CDR1 and CDR2: DFQATT and SNEGSKA (reference sequence). CDR3 sequence (DNA): TGCAGTGCTTTTGACAGGTCTAGCAATCAGCCCCAGCATTTT. Its translation is CSAFDRSSNQPQHF.

This clonotype was detected a few times. The V call is TRBV9, the J call TRBJ2-7; D may be TRBD1 or TRBD2 (5 bases each). CDR3 length: 14 amino acids. The ends were cut back, 1 base at V and 4 bases at J, with 12 bases in the middle. Per the germline V gene, CDR1 is SGDLS and CDR2 is YYNGEE. CDR3: CASSVSGTPYEQYF. CDR3 sequence (DNA): TGTGCCAGCAGCGTATCGGGGACCCCATACGAGCAGTACTTC.

This clonotype was seen many times. The chain combines TRBV2 with TRBJ1-5, with 7 bases aligning to TRBD1. CDR1 and CDR2 from the germline V gene are SNHLY and FYNNEI. The V segment lost 7 bases and the J segment 1 base; nucleotides outside the gene matches: 7. CDR3 length equals 15 residues. DNA for the CDR3: TGTGCCAGCAAGTACAGGGGAGGAAGCAATCAGCCCCAGCATTTT. Translation gives CASKYRGGSNQPQHF.

This chain connects TRBV20-1 to TRBJ2-3; 7 nucleotides match TRBD2. The V gene end was trimmed by 1 base and the J gene end by 4 bases; junction bases not matched to a gene: 5. The CDR3 loop spans 14 amino acids. Germline values: CDR1 DFQATT, CDR2 SNEGSKA (reference sequence). CDR3 amino acids: CSARVGGPADTQYF. CDR3 coding DNA: TGCAGTGCTAGAGTGGGAGGGCCTGCAGATACGCAGTATTTT.

The table lists this clonotype with a few counts. V is TRBV4-2 and J is TRBJ1-3; D not resolved. The germline CDR1 and CDR2 sequences are LGHNA and YNFKEQ. The CDR3 length is 16 residues. V shed 0 bases and J shed 0 bases, with 9 bases lying between them. CDR3 sequence (DNA): TGTGCCAGCAGCCAAGAGCAGCAATTCTCTGGAAACACCATATATTTT. Its translation: CASSQEQQFSGNTIYF.

This clonotype appeared many times. This chain joins TRBV7-9 and TRBJ2-1; TRBD2 matches 9 bases. The CDR3 is 16 residues long. Germline trimming cut 1 base from V and 8 bases from J; bases unmatched to any gene: 9. In germline, CDR1 is SEHNR, CDR2 FQNEAQ (reference sequence). Here the CDR3 reads CASSLVGTSLVDEQFF. CDR3 bases: TGTGCCAGCAGCTTAGTGGGGACTAGCTTGGTCGATGAGCAGTTCTTC. The full variable domain, in which reference TRBV7-9 and TRBJ2-1 provide the parts outside the CDR3, is DTGVSQNPRHKITKRGQNVTFRCDPISEHNRLYWYRQTLGQGPEFLTYFQNEAQLEKSRLLSDRFSAERPKGSFSTLEIQRTEQGDSAMYLCASSLVGTSLVDEQFFGPGTRLTVL.

This clonotype was counted at least ten times. The rearrangement links TRBV12-3 or TRBV12-4 to TRBJ1-4, with D perhaps matching TRBD1 (6 bases). V was clipped by 5 bases and J by 10 bases, with 20 bases between them. There are 15 residues in the CDR3. The CDR3 is CASSPAGQNRGKLFF. CDR3 nucleotide sequence: TGTGCCAGCAGTCCGGCCGGACAGAATAGAGGAAAACTGTTTTTT.

Comment on this clonotype: A read error may be the cause here, since a much bigger clone is one base away. The chain joins TRBV2 to TRBJ2-1; D is uncertain. The CDR3 consists of 12 residues. V dropped 0 bases and J dropped 6 bases, with 3 bases sitting between them. Per the germline V gene, CDR1 is SNHLY and CDR2 is FYNNEI. CDR3 in DNA: TGTGCCAGCAGTGAAGCGGGCAATGAGCAGTTCTTC. Residues: CASSEAGNEQFF.

In its sample, this clonotype was seen many times. The chain has TRBV19 and TRBJ1-5; 8 bases map to TRBD1. The germline V gene has CDR1 LNHDA and CDR2 SQIVND (reference sequence). This CDR3 is built from 19 residues. V dropped 5 bases and J dropped 0; count of bases not matched to a gene: 15. The CDR3: CASSLRSSRGLYSNQPQHF. The CDR3 DNA reads TGTGCCAGTAGTCTCCGGTCGAGCAGGGGGCTTTATAGCAATCAGCCCCAGCATTTT.

Notes on this clonotype: A much larger clone lies one base from this, so it may be a read error. The rearrangement uses TRBV9 and TRBJ2-7, with D unresolved. The germline V gene encodes CDR1 SGDLS and CDR2 YYNGEE. The CDR3 length is 15 residues. CDR3 in amino acids: CASSVDSSPWNEQCF. CDR3 nucleotides: TGTGCCAGCAGCGTAGACTCAAGCCCGTGGAACGAGCAGTGCTTC.

The chain is built from TRBV15 and TRBJ2-1; either TRBD1 or TRBD2 may fit D (5 bases each). Germline CDR1 is LNHNV and CDR2 is YYDKDF (reference sequence). The CDR3 sequence is 15 residues long. The ends were cut back, 1 base at V and 5 bases at J, with 12 bases in the middle. The CDR3 DNA is TGTGCCACCAGCAGAGGAGATTGGGGGAACAATGAGCAGTTCTTC. As protein: CATSRGDWGNNEQFF.

The sample holds many counts of this clonotype. The genes are TRBV28 and TRBJ1-4; 8 bases are a match to TRBD1. Germline V CDR1 and CDR2: MDHEN, SYDVKM. The CDR3 contains 13 residues. J lost 8 bases, V lost 10 bases, and 9 bases had no gene match. CDR3 nucleotides: TGTGCCACCCGACGGACAGGGTGGGAAAAACTGTTTTTT. It specifies CATRRTGWEKLFF.

This clonotype came up many times. The V gene is TRBV30, the J gene TRBJ2-7; 7 bases are shared with TRBD2. V gave up 2 bases and J gave up 1 base; unmatched junction bases: 23. This CDR3 has 20 residues. Germline V lookup: CDR1 GTSNPN, CDR2 SVGIG (reference sequence). The CDR3 nucleotides are TGTGCCTGGAGTCCCTACCGGCGGGAGACGGGGAAAGTAAGGTCCTACGAGCAGTACTTC. Translated: CAWSPYRRETGKVRSYEQYF.

The sample holds many counts of this clonotype. This rearrangement joins TRBV7-9 to TRBJ2-7; a weak D match, TRBD2 (6 bases). The CDR3 covers 14 residues. Trimming cost V 5 bases and J 3 bases, with 14 bases left between them. Germline-derived CDR1 and CDR2 are SEHNR and FQNEAQ (reference sequence). The CDR3: CASSPSGGNYEQYF. The CDR3 DNA reads TGTGCCAGCAGCCCAAGTGGAGGGAACTACGAGCAGTACTTC.

This chain links TRBV7-9 with TRBJ2-3; 13 bases are shared with TRBD2. Trimming cost V 6 bases and J 3 bases; bases outside gene matches: 9. The CDR3 consists of 17 residues. Germline V lookup: CDR1 SEHNR, CDR2 FQNEAQ (reference sequence). DNA for the CDR3: TGTGCCAGCAGTTCAACTAGCGGGAGGGGGTTTACAGATACGCAGTATTTT. Translated, it gives CASSSTSGRGFTDTQYF.

The V and J genes are TRBV28 and TRBJ2-7; 13 bases agree with TRBD2. Trimming removed 1 base from V and 5 bases from J; junction bases left unmatched: 2. The CDR3 loop spans 15 amino acids. CDR1 and CDR2 (germline): MDHEN, SYDVKM. CDR3 amino acids: CASSLSTSGGDEQYF. For the CDR3, the DNA is TGTGCCAGCAGTTTATCAACTAGCGGGGGGGACGAGCAGTACTTC.

This clonotype has at least ten counts. The chain uses TRBV2 and TRBJ1-2; 8 bases fit TRBD1. The CDR3 has 13 amino acids. Trimming at V came to 4 bases and at J to 7 bases, leaving 5 bases not matched to a gene. Germline V gene data show CDR1 as SNHLY and CDR2 as FYNNEI. In DNA, the CDR3 is TGTGCCAGCAGTGTAACAGGGGGAGGTGGCTACACCTTC. The encoded protein is CASSVTGGGGYTF.

The chain couples TRBV6-6 to TRBJ2-7, with TRBD2 matching over 7 bases. Unmatched junction bases numbered 7, after V lost 0 bases and J lost 2 bases. Germline loops: CDR1 MNHNY, CDR2 SVGAGI (reference sequence). This CDR3 has 16 amino acids. CDR3 amino acids: CASSYSRWRGTYEQYF. As DNA, the CDR3 is TGTGCCAGCAGTTACTCGAGATGGCGGGGGACCTACGAGCAGTACTTC.

At least ten counts were recorded for this clonotype. The chain couples TRBV2 to TRBJ1-6; the match to TRBD1 covers 7 bases. With V trimmed by 8 bases and J by 8 bases, 12 bases remained unmatched. Germline CDR1 is SNHLY and CDR2 is FYNNEI. The CDR3 totals 15 residues. The CDR3 DNA reads as TGTGCCAGCTGGGGCACCGGGACAGTCCATTCACCCCTCCACTTT. Encoded protein: CASWGTGTVHSPLHF.

This clonotype has at least ten counts. The V call is TRBV20-1, the J call TRBJ2-1; 9 nucleotides match TRBD2. The V segment lost 4 bases and the J segment 3 bases; nucleotides outside the gene matches: 10. The length of the CDR3 is 16 residues. CDR1 DFQATT and CDR2 SNEGSKA come from the germline V gene (reference sequence). As DNA, the CDR3 is TGCAGTGCTATAGACCATAGCGGGAGAGTCTACAATGAGCAGTTCTTC. It yields the protein CSAIDHSGRVYNEQFF.

This clonotype was detected many times. The chain joins TRBV19 to TRBJ2-1, with TRBD2 matching over 13 bases. The CDR3 sequence is 14 residues long. Looked up from germline, CDR1 is LNHDA and CDR2 is SQIVND (reference sequence). With V trimmed by 5 bases and J by 7 bases, 2 bases remained unmatched. The CDR3 sequence: CASSPGLAGNEQFF. CDR3 coding DNA: TGTGCCAGTAGTCCGGGACTAGCGGGGAATGAGCAGTTCTTC.